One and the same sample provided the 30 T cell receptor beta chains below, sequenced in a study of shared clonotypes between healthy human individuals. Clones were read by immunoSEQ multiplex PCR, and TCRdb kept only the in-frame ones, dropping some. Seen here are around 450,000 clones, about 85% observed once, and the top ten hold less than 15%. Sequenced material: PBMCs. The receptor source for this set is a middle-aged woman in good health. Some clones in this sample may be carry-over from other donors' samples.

CDR3 sequence: CASSSPDYRGKQFF. CDR3 sequence (DNA): TGTGCCAGCAGTTCCCCTGATTACCGGGGAAAGCAGTTCTTC. The chain combines TRBV27 with TRBJ2-1, with D tentatively TRBD2 (5 bases). The CDR3 runs to 14 residues. Trimming stripped 4 bases from V and 11 bases from J, with 18 bases between. Germline CDR1 and CDR2: MNHEY and SMNVEV (reference sequence).

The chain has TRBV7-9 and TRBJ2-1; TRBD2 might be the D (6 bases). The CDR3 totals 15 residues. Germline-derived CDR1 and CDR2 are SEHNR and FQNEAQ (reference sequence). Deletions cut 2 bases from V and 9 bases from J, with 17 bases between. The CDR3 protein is CASSLRSSARGEQFF. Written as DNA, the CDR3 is TGTGCCAGCAGCTTACGGTCTAGCGCTAGAGGTGAGCAGTTCTTC.

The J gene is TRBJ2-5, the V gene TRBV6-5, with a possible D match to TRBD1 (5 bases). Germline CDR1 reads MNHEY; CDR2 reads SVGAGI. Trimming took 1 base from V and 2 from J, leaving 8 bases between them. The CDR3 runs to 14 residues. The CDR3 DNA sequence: TGTGCCAGCAGTTACTACAGGTCGCAAGAGACCCAGTACTTC. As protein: CASSYYRSQETQYF.

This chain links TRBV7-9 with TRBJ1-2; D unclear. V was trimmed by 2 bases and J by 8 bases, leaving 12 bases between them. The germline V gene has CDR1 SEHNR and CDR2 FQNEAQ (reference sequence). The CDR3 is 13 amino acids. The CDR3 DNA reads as TGTGCCAGCAGCTTACGGACGATTCAGGGCTACACCTTC. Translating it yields CASSLRTIQGYTF.

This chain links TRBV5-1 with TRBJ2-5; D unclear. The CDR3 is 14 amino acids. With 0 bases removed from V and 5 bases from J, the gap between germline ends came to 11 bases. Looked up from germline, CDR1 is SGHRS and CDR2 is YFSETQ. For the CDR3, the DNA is TGCGCCAGCAGCTTGGCCTCTGACGTCGAGACCCAGTACTTC. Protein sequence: CASSLASDVETQYF. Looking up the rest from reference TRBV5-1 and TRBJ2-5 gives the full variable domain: KAGVTQTPRYLIKTRGQQVTLSCSPISGHRSVSWYQQTPGQGLQFLFEYFSETQRNKGNFPGRFSGRQFSNSRSEMNVSTLELGDSALYLCASSLASDVETQYFGPGTRLLVL.

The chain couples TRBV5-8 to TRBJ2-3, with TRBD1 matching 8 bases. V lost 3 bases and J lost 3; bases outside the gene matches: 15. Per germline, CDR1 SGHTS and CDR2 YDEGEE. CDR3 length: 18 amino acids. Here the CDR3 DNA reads TGTGCCAGCAGCTCAGCTATGAGGCAGGGGGCAGGTACAGATACGCAGTATTTT. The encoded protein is CASSSAMRQGAGTDTQYF.

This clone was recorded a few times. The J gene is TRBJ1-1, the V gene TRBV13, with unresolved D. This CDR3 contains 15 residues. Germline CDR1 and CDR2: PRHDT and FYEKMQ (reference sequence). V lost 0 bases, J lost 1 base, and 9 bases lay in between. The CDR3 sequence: CASSLGRGKNTEAFF. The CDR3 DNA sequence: TGTGCCAGCAGCTTAGGCCGAGGGAAGAACACTGAAGCTTTCTTT.

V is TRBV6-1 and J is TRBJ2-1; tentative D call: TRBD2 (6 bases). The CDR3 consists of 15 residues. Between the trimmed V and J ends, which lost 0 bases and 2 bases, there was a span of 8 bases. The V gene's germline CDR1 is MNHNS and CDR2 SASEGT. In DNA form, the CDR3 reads TGTGCCAGCAGTGAAGCAGCGGGTACCTACAATGAGCAGTTCTTC. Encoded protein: CASSEAAGTYNEQFF.

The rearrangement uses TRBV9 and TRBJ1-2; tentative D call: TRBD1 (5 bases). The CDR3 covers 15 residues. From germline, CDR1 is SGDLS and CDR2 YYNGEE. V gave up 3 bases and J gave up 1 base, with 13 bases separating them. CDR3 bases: TGTGCCAGCAGCGCAGGGAGGGTTTATAACTATGGCTACACCTTC. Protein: CASSAGRVYNYGYTF.

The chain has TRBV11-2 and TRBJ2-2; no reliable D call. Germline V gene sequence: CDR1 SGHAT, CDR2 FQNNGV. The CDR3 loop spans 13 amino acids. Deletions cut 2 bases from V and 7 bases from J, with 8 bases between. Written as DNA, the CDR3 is TGTGCCAGCAGCTTAATCGTCCTCGGGGAGCTGTTTTTT. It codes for CASSLIVLGELFF.

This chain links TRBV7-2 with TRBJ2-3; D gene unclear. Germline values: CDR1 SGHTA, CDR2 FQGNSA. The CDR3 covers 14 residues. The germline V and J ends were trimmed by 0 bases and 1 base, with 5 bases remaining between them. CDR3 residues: CASSLASRTDTQYF. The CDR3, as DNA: TGTGCCAGCAGCTTAGCTAGTCGCACAGATACGCAGTATTTT.

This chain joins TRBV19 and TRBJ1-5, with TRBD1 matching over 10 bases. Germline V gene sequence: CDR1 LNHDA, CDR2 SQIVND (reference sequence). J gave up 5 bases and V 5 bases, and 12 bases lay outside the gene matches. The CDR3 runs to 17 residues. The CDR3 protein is CASSVWLGQGRDQPQHF. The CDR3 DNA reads TGTGCCAGTAGTGTATGGCTGGGACAGGGGCGCGATCAGCCCCAGCATTTT. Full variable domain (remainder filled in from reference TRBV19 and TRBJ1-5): DGGITQSPKYLFRKEGQNVTLSCEQNLNHDAMYWYRQDPGQGLRLIYYSQIVNDFQKGDIAEGYSVSREKKESFPLTVTSAQKNPTAFYLCASSVWLGQGRDQPQHFGDGTRLSIL.

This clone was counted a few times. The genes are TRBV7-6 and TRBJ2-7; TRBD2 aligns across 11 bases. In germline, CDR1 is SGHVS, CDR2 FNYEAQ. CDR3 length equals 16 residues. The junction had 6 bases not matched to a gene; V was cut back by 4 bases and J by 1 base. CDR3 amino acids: CASSSLAGGESYEQYF. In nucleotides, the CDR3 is TGTGCCAGCAGCTCATTAGCGGGAGGGGAATCCTACGAGCAGTACTTC.

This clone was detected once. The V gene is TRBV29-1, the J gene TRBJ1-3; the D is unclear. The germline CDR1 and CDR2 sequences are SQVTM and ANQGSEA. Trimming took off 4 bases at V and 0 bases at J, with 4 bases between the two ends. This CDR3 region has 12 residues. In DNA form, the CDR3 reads TGCAGCGTTGGAGTCTCTGGAAACACCATATATTTT. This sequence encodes CSVGVSGNTIYF. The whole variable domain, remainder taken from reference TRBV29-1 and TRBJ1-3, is SAVISQKPSRDICQRGTSLTIQCQVDSQVTMMFWYRQQPGQSLTLIATANQGSEATYESGFVIDKFPISRPNLTFSTLTVSNMSPEDSSIYLCSVGVSGNTIYFGEGSWLTVV.

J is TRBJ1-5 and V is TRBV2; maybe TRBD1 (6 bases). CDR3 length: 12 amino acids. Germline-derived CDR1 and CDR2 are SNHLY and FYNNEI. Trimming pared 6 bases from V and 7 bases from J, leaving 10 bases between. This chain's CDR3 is CASSRTVQPQHF. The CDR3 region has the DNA TGTGCCAGCAGCAGGACAGTCCAGCCCCAGCATTTT.

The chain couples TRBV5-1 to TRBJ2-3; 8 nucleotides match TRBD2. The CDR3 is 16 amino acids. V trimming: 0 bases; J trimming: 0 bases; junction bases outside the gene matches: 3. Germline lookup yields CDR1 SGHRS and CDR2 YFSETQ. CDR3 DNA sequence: TGCGCCAGCAGCTTGGACGGGAGGGCCAGCACAGATACGCAGTATTTT. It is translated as CASSLDGRASTDTQYF.

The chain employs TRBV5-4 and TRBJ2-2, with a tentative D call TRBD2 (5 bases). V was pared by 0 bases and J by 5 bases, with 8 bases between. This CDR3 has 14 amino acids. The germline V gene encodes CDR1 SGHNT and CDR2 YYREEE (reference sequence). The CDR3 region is CASSLAGVTGELFF. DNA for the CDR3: TGTGCCAGCAGCTTGGCCGGGGTAACCGGGGAGCTGTTTTTT. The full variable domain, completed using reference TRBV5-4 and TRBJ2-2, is ETGVTQSPTHLIKTRGQQVTLRCSSQSGHNTVSWYQQALGQGPQFIFQYYREEENGRGNFPPRFSGLQFPNYSSELNVNALELDDSALYLCASSLAGVTGELFFGEGSRLTVL.

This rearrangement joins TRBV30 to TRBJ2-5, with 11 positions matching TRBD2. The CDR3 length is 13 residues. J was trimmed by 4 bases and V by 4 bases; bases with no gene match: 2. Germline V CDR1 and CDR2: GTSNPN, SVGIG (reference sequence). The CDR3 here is CAWKLAGVETQYF. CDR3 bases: TGTGCCTGGAAACTAGCGGGAGTAGAGACCCAGTACTTC.

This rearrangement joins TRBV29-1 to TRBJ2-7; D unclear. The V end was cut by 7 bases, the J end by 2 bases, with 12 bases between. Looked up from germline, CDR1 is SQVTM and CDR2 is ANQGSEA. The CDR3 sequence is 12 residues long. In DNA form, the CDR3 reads TGCAGCGCTCGGACGCCTACCTACGAGCAGTACTTC. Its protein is CSARTPTYEQYF.

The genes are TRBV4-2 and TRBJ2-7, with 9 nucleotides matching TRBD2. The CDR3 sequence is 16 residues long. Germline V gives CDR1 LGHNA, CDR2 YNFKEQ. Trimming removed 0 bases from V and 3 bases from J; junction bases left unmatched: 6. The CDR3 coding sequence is TGTGCCAGCAGCCAAGATCCGGGACTAGCAGTCTACGAGCAGTACTTC. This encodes CASSQDPGLAVYEQYF.

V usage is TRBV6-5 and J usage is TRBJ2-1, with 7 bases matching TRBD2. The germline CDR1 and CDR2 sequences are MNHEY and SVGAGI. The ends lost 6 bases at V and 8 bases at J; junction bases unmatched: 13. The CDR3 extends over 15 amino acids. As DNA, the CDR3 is TGTGCCAGCAGAGGCGGGAGACTCTATGGGGATGAGCAGTTCTTC. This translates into CASRGGRLYGDEQFF.

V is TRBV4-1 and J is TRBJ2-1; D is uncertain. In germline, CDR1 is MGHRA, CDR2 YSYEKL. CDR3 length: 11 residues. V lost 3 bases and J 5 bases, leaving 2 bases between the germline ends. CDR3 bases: TGCGCCAGCAGCCATGACAATGAGCAGTTCTTC. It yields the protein CASSHDNEQFF.

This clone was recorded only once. The CDR3 spells CASSFDRGLSGYTF. CDR3 sequence (DNA): TGTGCCAGCAGCTTTGACAGGGGTTTAAGTGGCTACACCTTC. The genes are TRBV7-2 and TRBJ1-2, with 8 bases identical to TRBD1. The CDR3 consists of 14 residues. The V gene's germline CDR1 is SGHTA and CDR2 FQGNSA. V shed 3 bases, J shed 7 bases, and the junction held 7 bases outside the gene matches.

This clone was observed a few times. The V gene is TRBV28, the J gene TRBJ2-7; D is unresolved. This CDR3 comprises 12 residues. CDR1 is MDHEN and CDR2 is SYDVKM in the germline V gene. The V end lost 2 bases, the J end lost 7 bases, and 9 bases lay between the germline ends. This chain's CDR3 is CASSLGLGEQYF. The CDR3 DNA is TGTGCCAGCAGTTTAGGCCTTGGAGAGCAGTACTTC.

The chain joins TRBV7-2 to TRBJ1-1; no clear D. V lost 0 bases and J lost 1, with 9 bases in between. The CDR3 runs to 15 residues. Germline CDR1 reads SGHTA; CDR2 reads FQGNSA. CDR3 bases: TGTGCCAGCAGCTTAGCGCAGAGGGCGAACACTGAAGCTTTCTTT. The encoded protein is CASSLAQRANTEAFF.

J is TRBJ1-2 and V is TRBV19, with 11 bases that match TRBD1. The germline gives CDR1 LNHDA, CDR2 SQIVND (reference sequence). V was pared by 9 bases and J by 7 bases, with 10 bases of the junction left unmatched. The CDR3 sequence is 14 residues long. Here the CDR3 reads CASTRTGGSIGYTF. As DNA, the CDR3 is TGTGCCAGCACCAGGACAGGGGGCTCGATTGGCTACACCTTC.

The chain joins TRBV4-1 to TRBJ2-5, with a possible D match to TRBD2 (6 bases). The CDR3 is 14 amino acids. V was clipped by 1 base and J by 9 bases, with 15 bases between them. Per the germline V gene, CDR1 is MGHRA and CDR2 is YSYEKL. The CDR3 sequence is CASSQVGEAGAQYF. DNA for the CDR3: TGCGCCAGCAGCCAAGTCGGGGAGGCAGGCGCCCAGTACTTC.

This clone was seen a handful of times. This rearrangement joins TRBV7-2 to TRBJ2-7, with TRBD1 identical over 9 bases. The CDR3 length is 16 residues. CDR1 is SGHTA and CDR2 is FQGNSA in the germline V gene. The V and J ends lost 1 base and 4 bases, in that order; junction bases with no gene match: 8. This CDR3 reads CASSLGVQGAGYEQYF. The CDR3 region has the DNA TGTGCCAGCAGCTTAGGTGTACAGGGGGCGGGATACGAGCAGTACTTC.

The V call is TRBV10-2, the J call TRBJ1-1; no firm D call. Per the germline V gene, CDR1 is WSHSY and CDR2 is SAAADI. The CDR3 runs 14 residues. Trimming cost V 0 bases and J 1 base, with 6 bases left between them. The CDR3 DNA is TGCGCCAGCAGTGAGTCGGGAACGAACACTGAAGCTTTCTTT. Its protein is CASSESGTNTEAFF.

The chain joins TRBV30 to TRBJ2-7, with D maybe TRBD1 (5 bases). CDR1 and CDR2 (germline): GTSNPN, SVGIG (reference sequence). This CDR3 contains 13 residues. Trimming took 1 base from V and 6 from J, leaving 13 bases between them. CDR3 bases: TGTGCCTGGAGTGAACAGGCCCCTGGCGAGCAGTACTTC. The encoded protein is CAWSEQAPGEQYF. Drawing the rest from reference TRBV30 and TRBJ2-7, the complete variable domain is SQTIHQWPATLVQPVGSPLSLECTVEGTSNPNLYWYRQAAGRGLQLLFYSVGIGQISSEVPQNLSASRPQDRQFILSSKKLLLSDSGFYLCAWSEQAPGEQYFGPGTRLTVT.